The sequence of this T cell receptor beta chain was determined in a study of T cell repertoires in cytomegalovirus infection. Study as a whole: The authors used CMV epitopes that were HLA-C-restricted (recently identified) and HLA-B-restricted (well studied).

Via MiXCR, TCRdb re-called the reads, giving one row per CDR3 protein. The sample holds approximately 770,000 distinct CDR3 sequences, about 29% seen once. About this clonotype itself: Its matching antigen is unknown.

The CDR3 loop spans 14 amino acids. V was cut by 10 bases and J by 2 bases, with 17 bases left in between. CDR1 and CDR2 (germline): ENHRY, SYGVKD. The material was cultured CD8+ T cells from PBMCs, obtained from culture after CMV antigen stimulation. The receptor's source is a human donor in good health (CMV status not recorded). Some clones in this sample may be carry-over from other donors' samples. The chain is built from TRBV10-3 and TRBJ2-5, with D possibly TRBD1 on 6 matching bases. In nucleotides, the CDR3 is TGTGCCACAAGAGGACAGAGAAAGCAAGAGACCCAGTACTTC. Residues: CATRGQRKQETQYF.